This T cell receptor beta chain was identified in a study of response to subunit inactivated influenza vaccine. This CDR3 is 14 amino acids long. The germline V gene encodes CDR1 DFQATT and CDR2 SNEGSKA (reference sequence). V was pared by 4 bases and J by 1 base, with 12 bases between. TCRdb analysed the RT-PCR reads with MiXCR anew, one entry per CDR3 protein. The data contain about 520,000 distinct CDR3 sequences, roughly 23% of them singletons. This clonotype was picked up a small number of times. The sequences come from CD4+ T cells sorted from PBMCs, collected around 5 days after vaccination. This clonotype was sampled from a man in his forties or fifties who received an inactivated influenza vaccine. The V and J genes are TRBV20-1 and TRBJ2-3; no clear D gene. For the CDR3, the DNA is TGCAGTGCTATCTACAACCTCCGCACAGATACGCAGTATTTT. Amino acids: CSAIYNLRTDTQYF.